This T cell receptor (beta chain) was sequenced for a study of blood T cells in healthy people across ages. A second PCR, run for about 7 to 12 cycles, used a sample-barcoded 5' primer plus a J-beta primer mix. MiXCR, run by TCRdb on the 5' RACE reads, gives a single entry per CDR3 protein. The table records approximately 880,000 distinct CDR3 sequences, around 48% of them present only once. V lost 7 bases, J lost 1 base, and 14 bases lay in between. This CDR3 has 15 amino acids. Germline V CDR1 and CDR2: ENHRY, SYGVKD. The material sequenced was blood. The sequence was obtained from a man younger than 45 in good health. The chain couples TRBV10-3 to TRBJ2-1; D tentatively fits TRBD1 or TRBD2 (5 bases each). This chain's CDR3 is CAITLGRASYNEQFF. CDR3 DNA: TGTGCCATCACCTTGGGACGAGCTTCCTACAATGAGCAGTTCTTC.